This T cell receptor (beta chain) was retrieved from a study of blood T cells in healthy people across ages (dated by TCRdb to between 2014 and 2017). About the investigation overall: In model experiments, template switching captured about one uniquely barcoded TCR beta cDNA molecule for every two T cells. Age-related changes in TCR beta repertoire diversity were measured in the study by deep sequencing normalized with unique cDNA molecular identifiers. The donors were split into four age groups: young (average approximately 16 years), middle-aged (roughly 39), aged (62) and long-lived (more than 80). To avoid experimental bias, donors of different ages were distributed randomly across sequencing lanes. For two donors (one aged 18 to 30 and one aged 80 or older), the study analyzed two additional independent replicas of 1 million unique cDNA reads from the same blood draw.

The full study reports these points: Donor CMV infection status was unknown, potentially confounding age-related changes in expanded clonotypes. Observed TCR beta diversity correlated strongly with the percentage of naive T cells measured by flow cytometry. Because profiling used bulk unsorted PBMCs, naive and antigen-experienced compartments could not be compared conclusively. Observed TCR beta diversity per million T cells fell roughly linearly with age, and a significant reduction was already apparent by age approximately 41. Estimates of total diversity based on one million sequenced T cells were considered lower bounds and underestimates. Compared with the aged group, the long-lived group had more naive CD4+ T cells, fewer expanded clones and increased TCR diversity, a pattern suggesting age selection.

The approximately 40 donors, aged about 6 to 100 years, were systemically healthy Caucasian individuals from Russia. Ten milliliters of peripheral blood were drawn from each donor into EDTA-treated Vacutainer tubes. Ficoll-Paque density-gradient centrifugation was used to isolate PBMCs, with at least 6 million per sample. Trizol reagent was used to extract total RNA from the PBMCs, yielding at least 5.5 micrograms per sample. For every donor, flow cytometry on a PBMC aliquot measured the percentage of naive CD45RAhigh/CD27high T cells. The junction shows trimming of 4 bases on V and 0 bases on J, plus 20 bases between the germline ends. The germline V gene sets CDR1 to SGHTS and CDR2 to YDEGEE. The CDR3, cysteine through phenylalanine, is 18 amino acids long. Only the CDR3 region is kept as DNA, spanning 54 bases read in frame from base 1. Library construction relied on 5' RACE. Sequencing took place on an Illumina HiSeq 2500. A second PCR of roughly 7 to 12 cycles was run with a J-beta primer mix and a sample-barcoded 5' primer. A unique molecular identifier was introduced onto each TCR beta cDNA molecule by a template-switch 5' adaptor carrying 12 random nucleotides. Each sample yielded at least 2.5 million CDR3-containing paired-end reads. First-strand cDNA was synthesized from all RNA with the Mint cDNA synthesis kit, primed by a TRBC-specific oligonucleotide. Following uracil-DNA glycosylase treatment, all cDNA underwent a first 18-cycle PCR with the universal primers M1SS and BC2_uni_R. Per the original workflow: For normalization, 1 million high-quality reads, each with a distinct molecular identifier, were randomly selected from each sample. Reads sharing molecular identifiers were discarded rather than binned into consensus sequences. MiTCR, run with a Q25 quality threshold and the strictest error-elimination algorithm, handled CDR3 identification, clonotype clustering and error correction. A nonparametric unseen species model with Euler transformation was used to estimate lower-bound total TCR beta diversity. TCRdb reran the public reads through fastp at Q25 and MiXCR, keeping productive beta chains. Rows merge per CDR3 protein into single entries with the most common DNA and genes. None of the V and J calls come from the authors' own analysis; TCRdb made them. The sample table holds 1.5 million to 2 million distinct CDR3 sequences, of which around half were seen once. The leading ten clones occupy approximately 2% of the sample.

Notes on this clonotype: Its antigen has not been determined. Qualities for individual bases were not recorded, and no much larger clone is one base off.

This TCR was sampled from a woman between 40 and 55 years old in good health. This receptor chain uses TRBV5-8 and TRBJ2-4, with the D gene call left open. Material for sequencing was blood. CDR3 protein: CASSIAFPWVVAKNIQYF. The DNA sequence is given as TGTGCCAGCAGCATCGCGTTTCCATGGGTTGTAGCCAAAAACATTCAGTACTTC.